The 7 T cell receptor beta chains below all came from one sample that was sequenced in a study of OX40 agonist ivuxolimab in advanced cancers. Only in-frame clones appear in the TCRdb table, and some are missing; sequencing was by immunoSEQ multiplex PCR. The table lists about 70,000 clones, roughly 80% of them singletons. The sample in question was CD4+ or CD8+ T cells sorted from blood, obtained in a trial of the OX40 agonist ivuxolimab. The receptors here all came from an adult with an advanced solid tumor such as melanoma, head and neck, liver or kidney cancer.

The chain links TRBV6-1 to TRBJ1-4, with TRBD1 matching over 10 bases. Germline CDR1 and CDR2: MNHNS and SASEGT. The CDR3 length is 16 residues. V lost 3 bases, J lost 7 bases, and 8 bases stayed unmatched. CDR3 in amino acids: CASSDLFGDRGEKLFF. In DNA, the CDR3 is TGTGCCAGCAGTGACCTCTTTGGGGACAGGGGTGAAAAACTGTTTTTT.

This chain links TRBV15 with TRBJ2-3, with unresolved D. The CDR3 is 15 amino acids. Germline lookup yields CDR1 LNHNV and CDR2 YYDKDF (reference sequence). With 3 bases removed from V and 5 bases from J, the gap between germline ends came to 15 bases. The CDR3 here is CATSRGILVGDTQYF. Here the CDR3 DNA reads TGTGCCACCAGCAGGGGGATATTAGTAGGAGATACGCAGTATTTT.

This clone was seen once. The J gene is TRBJ1-1, the V gene TRBV4-1; 9 positions match TRBD1. The CDR3 extends over 16 amino acids. With V trimmed by 4 bases and J by 0 bases, 6 bases remained unmatched. Looked up from germline, CDR1 is MGHRA and CDR2 is YSYEKL. The CDR3 here is CASSPGQGTMNTEAFF. The CDR3 DNA sequence: TGCGCCAGCAGCCCCGGACAGGGGACAATGAACACTGAAGCTTTCTTT.

V and J are TRBV6-5 and TRBJ2-6; no definite D call. CDR1 is MNHEY, CDR2 SVGAGI, per germline. Between the trimmed V and J ends, which lost 2 bases and 4 bases, there was a span of 12 bases. The CDR3 contains 16 residues. The CDR3, as DNA: TGTGCCAGCAGTTACGAGCGAAATACCGGGGCCAACGTCCTGACTTTC. Protein sequence: CASSYERNTGANVLTF.

J is TRBJ2-5 and V is TRBV7-6; 10 bases map to TRBD2. CDR3 size: 16 residues. Germline CDR1 and CDR2: SGHVS and FNYEAQ. V lost 5 bases and J lost 4; bases outside the gene matches: 10. CDR3 in amino acids: CASSAERGGIGETQYF. CDR3 sequence (DNA): TGTGCCAGCAGCGCCGAGCGGGGGGGTATAGGAGAGACCCAGTACTTC.

The chain is built from TRBV7-9 and TRBJ1-3; 7 bases fit TRBD1. The CDR3 is 14 residues long. V trimming: 6 bases; J trimming: 4 bases; junction bases outside the gene matches: 6. CDR1 is SEHNR, CDR2 FQNEAQ, per germline (reference sequence). CDR3 protein: CASSDRVIGNTIYF. The CDR3 bases are TGTGCCAGCAGTGACAGGGTAATAGGAAACACCATATATTTT.

The V gene is TRBV5-6, the J gene TRBJ2-7, with D perhaps being TRBD1 or TRBD2 (5 bases each). CDR3 length: 15 residues. Germline CDR1 and CDR2: SGHDT and YYEEEE. The V and J ends lost 0 bases and 5 bases respectively, with 15 bases between them. Written as DNA, the CDR3 is TGTGCCAGCAGCTTGGGGGGCTCAGGGAGCCACGAGCAGTACTTC. Translating it yields CASSLGGSGSHEQYF.